This TCR beta chain originates from a study of shared clonotypes between healthy human individuals. Study conclusions and caveats: It was expected that sequencing depth would affect clonotype sharing among donors. Tissue TCR repertoires likely differ from these blood-only repertoires.

In the case of this clone: What it binds is not known.

The ends lost 5 bases at V and 0 bases at J; junction bases unmatched: 2. Germline V lookup: CDR1 MDHEN, CDR2 SYDVKM. The CDR3 totals 15 residues. It was across several immunoSEQ plates that each subset's genomic DNA was evenly split. On ten immunoSEQ deep assay plates, unsorted PBMC DNA was sequenced. Measured with immunoSEQ multiplex PCR; TCRdb has only the in-frame clones, and not every one. The sample has under 600,000 clones; roughly four fifths are singletons. The specimen sequenced was PBMCs. This TCR was sampled from a woman between 40 and 50 years old in good health. Some clones in this sample may be carry-over from other donors' samples. This chain connects TRBV28 to TRBJ2-4; 9 bases agree with TRBD2. CDR3 DNA sequence: TGTGCCAGCAGTACACTAGCGGGAGCCAAAAACATTCAGTACTTC. Its protein product is CASSTLAGAKNIQYF.